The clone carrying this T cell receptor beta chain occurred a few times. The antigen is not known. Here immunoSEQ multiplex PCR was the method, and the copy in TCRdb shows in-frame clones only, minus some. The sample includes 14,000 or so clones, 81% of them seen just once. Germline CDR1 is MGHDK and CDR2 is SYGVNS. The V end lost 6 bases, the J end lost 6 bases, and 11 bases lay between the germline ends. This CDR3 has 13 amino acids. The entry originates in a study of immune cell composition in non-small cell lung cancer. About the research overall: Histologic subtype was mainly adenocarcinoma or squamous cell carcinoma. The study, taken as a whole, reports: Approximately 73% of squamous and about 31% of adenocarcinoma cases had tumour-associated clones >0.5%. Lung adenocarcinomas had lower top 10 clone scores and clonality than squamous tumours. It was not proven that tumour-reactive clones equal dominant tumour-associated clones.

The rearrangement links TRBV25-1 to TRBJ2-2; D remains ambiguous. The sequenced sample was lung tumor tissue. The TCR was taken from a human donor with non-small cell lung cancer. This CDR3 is CASRGMGSGELFF. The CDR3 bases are TGTGCCAGCAGGGGAATGGGATCCGGGGAGCTGTTTTTT.